This record looks at one T cell receptor beta chain sequence and its context. Its antigen is undetermined. This entry is derived from a study of memory CD4+ T cells and cytomegalovirus serostatus. Study-wide findings and caveats: A US-trained random forest predicted CMV serostatus with median AUC roughly 0.91.

Measured with immunoSEQ multiplex PCR; TCRdb has only the in-frame clones, and not every one. The data show 48,000 or so clones, roughly 78% seen once. The germline gives CDR1 SQVTM, CDR2 ANQGSEA. The CDR3 contains 13 residues. The V segment lost 6 bases and the J segment 4 bases; nucleotides outside the gene matches: 6. The sort gate was single viable CD3+CD4+CD8-CD45RO+ cells for memory CD4+ T cells. The clonotype comes from an adult in good health and CMV-seronegative. The chain uses TRBV29-1 and TRBJ2-7, with 10 bases fitting TRBD2. The sequencing input was memory CD4+ T cells from blood. The CDR3 DNA reads TGCAGCGTCCTACTAGCGGGGCGATACGAGCAGTACTTC. Amino acids: CSVLLAGRYEQYF.